The 14 T cell receptor beta chains below come from one sample, sequenced in a study of blood T cell repertoires in COVID-19. Repertoires were generated with immunoSEQ multiplex PCR, while TCRdb's copy carries only in-frame clones and drops some. The table shows about 480,000 clones, with approximately 91% occurring only once. Sequenced sample: peripheral blood. The receptors originated from a woman in her fifties or sixties with COVID-19, enrolled during active disease.

J is TRBJ2-2 and V is TRBV10-3; D is undetermined. From germline, CDR1 is ENHRY and CDR2 SYGVKD. The CDR3 consists of 12 residues. The ends were cut back, 10 bases at V and 1 base at J, with 7 bases in the middle. This chain's CDR3 is CATRGNTGELFF. The CDR3 DNA reads TGTGCCACCCGAGGGAACACCGGGGAGCTGTTTTTT.

The rearrangement links TRBV5-1 to TRBJ1-1; possibly TRBD1 for D (6 bases). The CDR3 length is 16 residues. Germline assignment: CDR1 SGHRS and CDR2 YFSETQ. The V and J ends lost 0 bases and 1 base respectively, with 13 bases between them. The CDR3 DNA reads as TGCGCCAGCAGCTTGGGGGACATCGAACCGAACACTGAAGCTTTCTTT. Amino acid sequence: CASSLGDIEPNTEAFF.

The gene calls are TRBV12-3 or TRBV12-4 and TRBJ1-1; no clear D. The length of the CDR3 is 13 residues. The V gene lost 7 bases and the J gene lost 11 bases, with 20 bases spanning the gap. CDR3 in DNA: TGTGCCAGCACCGGAGCCCCCTCAGCGGCCGCTTTCTTT. This gives the protein CASTGAPSAAAFF.

The chain carries TRBV3-1 (or the pseudogene TRBV3-2) and TRBJ1-1; the D gene is possibly TRBD1 (5 bases). Trimming removed 1 base at V and 6 bases at J, with 12 bases between. The CDR3 covers 14 residues. Germline V gene lookup returns CDR1 LGHDT and CDR2 YNNKEL (reference sequence). CDR3 in DNA: TGTGCCAGCAGCCAAGGATCCACAGGTCCTGAAGCTTTCTTT. The encoded protein is CASSQGSTGPEAFF.

This clone was seen ten or more times. This rearrangement joins TRBV7-2 to TRBJ2-1, with D possibly matching TRBD2 (5 bases). Looked up from germline, CDR1 is SGHTA and CDR2 is FQGNSA. There are 11 residues in the CDR3. Trimming took 7 bases from V and 11 from J, leaving 12 bases between them. The CDR3 is CASTNRGKQFF. The DNA for the CDR3 is TGTGCCAGCACTAACCGGGGTAAGCAGTTCTTC.

J is TRBJ2-3 and V is TRBV15; TRBD1 is a possible D gene (5 bases). The CDR3 consists of 16 residues. Trimming cost V 4 bases and J 6 bases, with 20 bases left between them. The germline V gene encodes CDR1 LNHNV and CDR2 YYDKDF (reference sequence). The DNA of the CDR3 is TGTGCCACCAGCAAGTGGGGCAGCCCCAACGGGGATACGCAGTATTTT. Protein product: CATSKWGSPNGDTQYF.

The V and J genes are TRBV6-1 and TRBJ2-6, with a weak D call TRBD2 (7 bases). Trimming stripped 0 bases from V and 1 base from J, with 16 bases between. The length of the CDR3 is 19 residues. Germline CDR1 is MNHNS and CDR2 is SASEGT. The CDR3 DNA reads TGTGCCAGCAGTGAAGCATCGGGGGGCGGTTGGTCTGGGGCCAACGTCCTGACTTTC. Amino acids: CASSEASGGGWSGANVLTF.

This clone was picked up one time. This chain links TRBV9 with TRBJ1-4, with TRBD1 matching over 9 bases. The CDR3 extends over 15 amino acids. CDR1 is SGDLS, CDR2 YYNGEE, per germline. V trimming: 4 bases; J trimming: 8 bases; junction bases outside the gene matches: 9. The CDR3: CASSIRTGVEEKLFF. As DNA, the CDR3 is TGTGCCAGCAGCATACGGACAGGGGTTGAAGAAAAACTGTTTTTT.

DNA of the CDR3: TGTGCCAGCAGCCAAGGGCCCTCGGAGCAAGATACGCAGTATTTT. Translating gives CASSQGPSEQDTQYF. The rearrangement links TRBV3-1 (or the pseudogene TRBV3-2) to TRBJ2-3; D gene unclear. CDR1 and CDR2 from the germline V gene are LGHDT and YNNKEL (reference sequence). CDR3 length equals 15 residues. V lost 1 base and J 5 bases, leaving 13 bases between the germline ends.

The chain combines TRBV5-5 with TRBJ1-1; D possibly corresponds to TRBD1 (6 bases). Germline CDR1 is SGHKS and CDR2 is YYEKEE (reference sequence). V was clipped by 2 bases and J by 2 bases, with 10 bases between them. The CDR3 totals 14 residues. CDR3 DNA sequence: TGTGCCAGCAGCTTCGAGGGGGATAACACTGAAGCTTTCTTT. This sequence encodes CASSFEGDNTEAFF.

This clone appeared a single time. V usage is TRBV28 and J usage is TRBJ1-2; D is undetermined. Trimming pared 4 bases from V and 2 bases from J, leaving 11 bases between. In germline, CDR1 is MDHEN, CDR2 SYDVKM. This CDR3 contains 14 residues. The CDR3 bases are TGTGCCAGCAGTTCGACGGAGACCAACTATGGCTACACCTTC. Its protein product is CASSSTETNYGYTF.

V gene TRBV5-1 combines with J gene TRBJ1-3; D not resolved. This CDR3 contains 15 residues. The V and J ends lost 2 bases and 2 bases respectively, with 11 bases between them. Germline V gene data show CDR1 as SGHRS and CDR2 as YFSETQ. In nucleotides, the CDR3 is TGCGCCAGCAGCTTAAGGAGGGAGCCTGGAAACACCATATATTTT. Translated: CASSLRREPGNTIYF.

This sequence joins TRBV18 and TRBJ2-7; 7 bases match TRBD2. CDR3 length: 13 residues. CDR1 and CDR2 (germline): KGHSH, LQKENI. V shed 2 bases, J shed 5 bases, and the junction held 3 bases outside the gene matches. CDR3 bases: TGTGCCAGCTCACCAGGGGCGGGGGACGAGCAGTACTTC. Translated: CASSPGAGDEQYF.

The chain carries TRBV27 and TRBJ2-2, with D tentatively TRBD2 (5 bases). Trimming removed 8 bases at V and 7 bases at J, with 14 bases between. Per germline, CDR1 MNHEY and CDR2 SMNVEV (reference sequence). The CDR3 runs 13 residues. The DNA for the CDR3 is TGTGCCAGCTCCCTAGAACGGGGCGGGGAGCTGTTTTTT. Translation: CASSLERGGELFF.